Sequencing of this T cell receptor beta chain was carried out in a study of chemoradiotherapy in HPV16-positive cancers (dated by TCRdb to between 2020 and 2023). As for the study more broadly: Using functional T-cell assays on cells from a couple of HPV16-positive patients, the researchers defined candidate HPV-specific T-cell clones and common TCR motifs. Whether T-cell immunity against the HPV oncoproteins E6 and E7 changes during chemoradiotherapy and whether survival is affected by this immunity were examined in the study. The candidate HPV-specific TCRs and motifs were then tracked in TCR repertoires from 86 patients with HPV-related cancers.

The full study reports these points: In HPV16-positive patients, expansion of HPV-responsive T cells during chemoradiotherapy was associated with improved recurrence-free survival. Expansion of candidate HPV-specific clones and E7-related TCR motifs was observed in the tumor microenvironment during treatment, whereas no such expansion was observed for non-HPV-specific T cells. The functional definition of HPV-specific T cells came from only a couple of HPV16-positive patients, and the survival association was reported for HPV16-positive patients.

About this clone itself: Its antigen is unknown. The input lacks base qualities; no much larger clone sits a single base away.

Because repertoires were sampled repeatedly during chemoradiotherapy, clonal expansion in the tumor microenvironment could be followed. The library was produced with the immunoSEQ multiplex PCR assay. TCRdb limited this immuneACCESS table to in-frame rearrangements with V and J called. A share of clones is missing; checked studies link under half to unresolved V genes, and the rest is unexplained. The sample includes about 1,200 clones, with around 40% observed a single time. The top ten hold around 15% of the sample. The receptor's source is a human donor with HPV-associated anogenital cancer. Sampling was done from a patient who underwent chemoradiotherapy.

The nucleotide sequence is given as TGCGCCAGCAGCCAAGTACGGGGTACATACACCTTC. It is translated as CASSQVRGTYTF. This sequence uses TRBV4-3 and TRBJ1-2, with the identity of the D gene unclear. V loses 1 base, J loses 11 bases, and the germline ends lie 11 bases apart. Reading from cysteine to phenylalanine, the CDR3 counts 12 amino acids. Only the CDR3 DNA is retained, 36 bases long and in frame from the first base. The germline V gene sets CDR1 to LGHNA and CDR2 to YSLEER.